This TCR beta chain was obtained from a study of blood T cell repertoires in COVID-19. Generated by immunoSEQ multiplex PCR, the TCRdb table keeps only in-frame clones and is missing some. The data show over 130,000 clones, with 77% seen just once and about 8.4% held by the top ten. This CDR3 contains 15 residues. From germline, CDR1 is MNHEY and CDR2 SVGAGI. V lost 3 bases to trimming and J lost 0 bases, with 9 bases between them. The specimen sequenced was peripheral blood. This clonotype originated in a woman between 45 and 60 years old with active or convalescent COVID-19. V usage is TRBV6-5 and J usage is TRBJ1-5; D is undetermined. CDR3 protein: CASSYRAGSNQPQHF. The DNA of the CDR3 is TGTGCCAGCAGTTATCGGGCGGGTAGCAATCAGCCCCAGCATTTT.